Given below is one TCR beta chain in context. Its antigen is undetermined. Amplified TCR beta CDR3 regions came from RNA transcripts. The HTBI primer set served for first-round RT-PCR of the TCR CDR3. TCRdb re-analysed the multiplex PCR reads in MiXCR, keeping a single row per CDR3 protein. The profile covers around 450,000 distinct CDR3 sequences, with roughly 14% appearing a single time and approximately 14% taken by the ten largest. This entry is derived from a study of T cells in Graves' hyperthyroidism and ophthalmopathy. The study excluded patients with uncontrolled infection, other autoimmune disease, pregnancy or lactation. Diagnosis relied on clinical symptoms, serum thyroxine and TRAb, thyroid ultrasound and orbital computed tomography. Around 9.9 ml of fresh peripheral blood supplied the PBMCs. CDR1 and CDR2 (germline): MGHRA, YSYEKL. This CDR3 comprises 15 residues. V dropped 0 bases and J dropped 6 bases, with 12 bases sitting between them.

General study points: In the analysis, a 13 V-J model separated ophthalmopathy from stable hyperthyroidism.

The sequence was collected from a woman between 18 and 29 years old with Graves' hyperthyroidism. Source material: blood. The chain links TRBV4-1 to TRBJ1-5; D perhaps matches TRBD1 (5 bases). CDR3 sequence (DNA): TGCGCCAGCAGCCAAGACTTCTGGGGCGGTCAGCCCCAGCATTTT. It is translated as CASSQDFWGGQPQHF.